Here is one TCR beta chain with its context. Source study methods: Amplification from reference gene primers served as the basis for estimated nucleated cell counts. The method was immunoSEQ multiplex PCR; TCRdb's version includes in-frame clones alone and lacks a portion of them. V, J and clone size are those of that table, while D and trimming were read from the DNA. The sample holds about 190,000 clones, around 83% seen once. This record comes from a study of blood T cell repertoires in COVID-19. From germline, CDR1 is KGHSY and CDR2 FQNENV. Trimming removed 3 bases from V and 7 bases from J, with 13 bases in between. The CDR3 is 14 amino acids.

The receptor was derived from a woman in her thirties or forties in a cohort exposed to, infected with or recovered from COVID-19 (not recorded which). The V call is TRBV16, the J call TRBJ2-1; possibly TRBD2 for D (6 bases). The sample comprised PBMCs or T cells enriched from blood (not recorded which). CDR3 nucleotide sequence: TGTGCCAGCAGCCACTCGGAAGGGAGGAATGAGCAGTTCTTC. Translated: CASSHSEGRNEQFF.